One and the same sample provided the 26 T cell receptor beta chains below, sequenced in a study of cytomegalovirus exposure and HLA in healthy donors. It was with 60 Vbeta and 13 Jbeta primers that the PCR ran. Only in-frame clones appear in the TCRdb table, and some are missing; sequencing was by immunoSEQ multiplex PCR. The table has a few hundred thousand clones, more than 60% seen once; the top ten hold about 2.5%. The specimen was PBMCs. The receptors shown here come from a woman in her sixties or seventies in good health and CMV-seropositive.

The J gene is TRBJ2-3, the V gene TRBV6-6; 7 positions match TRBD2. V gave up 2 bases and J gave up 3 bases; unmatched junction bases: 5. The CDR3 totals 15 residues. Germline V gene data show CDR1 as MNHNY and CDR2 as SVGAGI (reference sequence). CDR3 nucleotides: TGTGCCAGCAGTTACGGGGGGGAAAAGACAGATACGCAGTATTTT. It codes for CASSYGGEKTDTQYF.

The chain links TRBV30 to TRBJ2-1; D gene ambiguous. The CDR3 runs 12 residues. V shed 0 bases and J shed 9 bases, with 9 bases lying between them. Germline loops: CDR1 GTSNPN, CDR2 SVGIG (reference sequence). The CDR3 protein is CAWSVPPGEQFF. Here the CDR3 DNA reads TGTGCCTGGAGTGTACCGCCAGGTGAGCAGTTCTTC.

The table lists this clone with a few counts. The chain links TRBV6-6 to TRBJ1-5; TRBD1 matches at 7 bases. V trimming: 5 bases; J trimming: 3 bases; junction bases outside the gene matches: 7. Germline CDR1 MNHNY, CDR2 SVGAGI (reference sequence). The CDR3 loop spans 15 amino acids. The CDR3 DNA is TGTGCCAGCAGTCTCAAGGGACAGCTCAATCAGCCCCAGCATTTT. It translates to CASSLKGQLNQPQHF.

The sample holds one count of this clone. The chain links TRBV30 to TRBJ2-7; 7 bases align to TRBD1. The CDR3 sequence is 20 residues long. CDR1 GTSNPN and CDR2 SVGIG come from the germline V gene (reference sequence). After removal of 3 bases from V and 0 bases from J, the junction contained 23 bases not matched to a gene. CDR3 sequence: CAWSANLGQRVSRDSYEQYF. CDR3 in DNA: TGTGCCTGGAGCGCCAACCTGGGACAGAGGGTCTCGAGGGACTCCTACGAGCAGTACTTC.

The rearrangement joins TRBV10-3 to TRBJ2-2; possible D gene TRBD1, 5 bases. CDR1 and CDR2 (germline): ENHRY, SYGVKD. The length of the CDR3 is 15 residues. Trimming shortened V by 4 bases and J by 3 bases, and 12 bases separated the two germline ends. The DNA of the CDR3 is TGTGCCATCAGTGTGGACAAGACATACACCGGGGAGCTGTTTTTT. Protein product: CAISVDKTYTGELFF.

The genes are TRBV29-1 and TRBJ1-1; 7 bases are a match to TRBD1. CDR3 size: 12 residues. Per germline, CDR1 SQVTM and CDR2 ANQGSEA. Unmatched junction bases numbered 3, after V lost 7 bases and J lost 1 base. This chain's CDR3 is CSAGQPNTEAFF. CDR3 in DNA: TGCAGCGCGGGACAGCCGAACACTGAAGCTTTCTTT. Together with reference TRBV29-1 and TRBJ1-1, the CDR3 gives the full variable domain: SAVISQKPSRDICQRGTSLTIQCQVDSQVTMMFWYRQQPGQSLTLIATANQGSEATYESGFVIDKFPISRPNLTFSTLTVSNMSPEDSSIYLCSAGQPNTEAFFGQGTRLTVV.

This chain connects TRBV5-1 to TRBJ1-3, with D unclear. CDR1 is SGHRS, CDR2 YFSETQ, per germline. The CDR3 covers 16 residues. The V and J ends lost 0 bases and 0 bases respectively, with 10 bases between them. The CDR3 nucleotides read TGCGCCAGCAGCTTGGGACACTTCGGCTCTGGAAACACCATATATTTT. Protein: CASSLGHFGSGNTIYF.

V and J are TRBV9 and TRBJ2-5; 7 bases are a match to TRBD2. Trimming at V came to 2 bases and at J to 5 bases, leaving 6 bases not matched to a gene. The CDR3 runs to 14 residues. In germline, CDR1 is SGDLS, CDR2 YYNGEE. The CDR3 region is CASSVSTSWETQYF. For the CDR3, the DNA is TGTGCCAGCAGCGTTTCGACTAGCTGGGAGACCCAGTACTTC.

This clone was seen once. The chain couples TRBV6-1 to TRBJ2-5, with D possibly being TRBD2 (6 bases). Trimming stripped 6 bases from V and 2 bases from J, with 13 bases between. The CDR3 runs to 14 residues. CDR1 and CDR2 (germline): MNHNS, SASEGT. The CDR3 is CASRKLALQETQYF. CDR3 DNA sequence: TGTGCCAGCAGGAAGCTAGCGCTACAAGAGACCCAGTACTTC.

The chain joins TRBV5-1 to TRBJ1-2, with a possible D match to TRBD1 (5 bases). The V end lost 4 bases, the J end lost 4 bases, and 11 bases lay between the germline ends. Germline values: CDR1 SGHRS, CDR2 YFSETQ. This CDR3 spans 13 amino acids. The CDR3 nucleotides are TGCGCCAGCAGCGATGACAGACCCTATGGCTACACCTTC. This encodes CASSDDRPYGYTF. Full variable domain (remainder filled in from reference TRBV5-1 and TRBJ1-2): KAGVTQTPRYLIKTRGQQVTLSCSPISGHRSVSWYQQTPGQGLQFLFEYFSETQRNKGNFPGRFSGRQFSNSRSEMNVSTLELGDSALYLCASSDDRPYGYTFGSGTRLTVV.

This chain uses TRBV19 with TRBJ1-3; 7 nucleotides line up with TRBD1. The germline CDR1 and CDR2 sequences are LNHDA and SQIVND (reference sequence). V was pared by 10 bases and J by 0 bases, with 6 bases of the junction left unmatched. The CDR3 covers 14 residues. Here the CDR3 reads CATGQDISGNTIYF. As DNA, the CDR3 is TGTGCCACCGGACAGGACATCTCTGGAAACACCATATATTTT.

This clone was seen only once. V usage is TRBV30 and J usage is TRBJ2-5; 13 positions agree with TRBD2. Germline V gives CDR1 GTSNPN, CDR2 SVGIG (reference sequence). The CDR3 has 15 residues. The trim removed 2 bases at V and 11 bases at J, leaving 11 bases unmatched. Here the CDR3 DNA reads TGTGCCTGGAGTTCCGGACTAGCGGGAGCCGGGGAGCAGTACTTC. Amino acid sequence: CAWSSGLAGAGEQYF.

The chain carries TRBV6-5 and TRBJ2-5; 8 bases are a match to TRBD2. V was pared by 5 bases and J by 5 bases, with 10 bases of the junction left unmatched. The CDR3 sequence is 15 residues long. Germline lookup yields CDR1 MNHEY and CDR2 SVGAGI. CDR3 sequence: CASSTGGSSGETQYF. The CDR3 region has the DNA TGTGCCAGCAGTACGGGCGGCTCTAGCGGGGAGACCCAGTACTTC.

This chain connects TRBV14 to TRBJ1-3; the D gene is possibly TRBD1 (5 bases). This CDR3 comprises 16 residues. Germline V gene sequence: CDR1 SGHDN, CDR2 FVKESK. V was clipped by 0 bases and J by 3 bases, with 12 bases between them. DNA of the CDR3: TGTGCCAGCAGCCAAGAGGCGGGGGTAAGTGGAAACACCATATATTTT. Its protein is CASSQEAGVSGNTIYF.

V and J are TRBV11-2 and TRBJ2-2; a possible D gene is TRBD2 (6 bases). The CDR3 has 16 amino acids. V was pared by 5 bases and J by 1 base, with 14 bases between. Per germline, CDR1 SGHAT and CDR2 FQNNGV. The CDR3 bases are TGTGCCAGCAGCCCCCGCGGGACGGTGAACACCGGGGAGCTGTTTTTT. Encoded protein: CASSPRGTVNTGELFF.

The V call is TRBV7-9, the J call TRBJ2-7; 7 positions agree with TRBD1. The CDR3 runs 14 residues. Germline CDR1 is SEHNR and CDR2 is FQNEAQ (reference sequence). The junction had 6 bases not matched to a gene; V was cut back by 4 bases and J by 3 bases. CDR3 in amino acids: CASSSRDSHYEQYF. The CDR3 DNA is TGTGCCAGCAGCTCCCGGGACAGCCACTACGAGCAGTACTTC.

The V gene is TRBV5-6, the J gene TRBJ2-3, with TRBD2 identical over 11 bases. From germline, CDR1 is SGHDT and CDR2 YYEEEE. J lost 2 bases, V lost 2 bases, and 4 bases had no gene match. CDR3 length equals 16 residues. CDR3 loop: CASSLRTSGYTDTQYF. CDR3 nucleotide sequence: TGTGCCAGCAGCTTAAGGACTAGCGGGTACACAGATACGCAGTATTTT. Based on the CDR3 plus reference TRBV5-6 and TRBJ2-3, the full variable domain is DAGVTQSPTHLIKTRGQQVTLRCSPKSGHDTVSWYQQALGQGPQFIFQYYEEEERQRGNFPDRFSGHQFPNYSSELNVNALLLGDSALYLCASSLRTSGYTDTQYFGPGTRLTVL.

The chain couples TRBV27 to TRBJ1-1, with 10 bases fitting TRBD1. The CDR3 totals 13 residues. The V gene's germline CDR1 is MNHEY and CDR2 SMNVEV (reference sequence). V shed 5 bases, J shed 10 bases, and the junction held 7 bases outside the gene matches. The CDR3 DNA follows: TGTGCCAGCAGTCCCGACAGGGGGCGCCCAGCTTTCTTT. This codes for CASSPDRGRPAFF.

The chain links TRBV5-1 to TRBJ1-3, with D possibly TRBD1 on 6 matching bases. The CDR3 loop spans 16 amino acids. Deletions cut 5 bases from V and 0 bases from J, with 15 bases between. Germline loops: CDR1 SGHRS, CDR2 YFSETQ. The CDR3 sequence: CASSYSGTPSGNTIYF. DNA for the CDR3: TGCGCCAGCAGTTATTCCGGGACACCCTCTGGAAACACCATATATTTT.

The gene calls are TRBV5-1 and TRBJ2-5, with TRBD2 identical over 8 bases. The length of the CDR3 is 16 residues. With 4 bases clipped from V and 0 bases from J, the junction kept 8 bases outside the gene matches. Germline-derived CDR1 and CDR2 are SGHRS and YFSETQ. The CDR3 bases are TGCGCCAGCAGCCGCGGGGCTAGCGGGTACCAAGAGACCCAGTACTTC. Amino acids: CASSRGASGYQETQYF.

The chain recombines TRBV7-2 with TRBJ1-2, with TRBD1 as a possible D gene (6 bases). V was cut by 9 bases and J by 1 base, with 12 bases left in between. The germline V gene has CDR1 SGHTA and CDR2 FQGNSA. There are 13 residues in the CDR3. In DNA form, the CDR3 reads TGTGCCAGTTGTACAGGGATTAACTATGGCTACACCTTC. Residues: CASCTGINYGYTF.

The DNA for the CDR3 is TGTGCCAGCAGTGAGTTCGGGACAGAGAAGGGCTACACCTTC. As protein: CASSEFGTEKGYTF. The gene calls are TRBV6-1 and TRBJ1-2; the match to TRBD1 covers 7 bases. The CDR3 is 14 amino acids. The germline V gene encodes CDR1 MNHNS and CDR2 SASEGT. The ends lost 3 bases at V and 8 bases at J; junction bases unmatched: 9.

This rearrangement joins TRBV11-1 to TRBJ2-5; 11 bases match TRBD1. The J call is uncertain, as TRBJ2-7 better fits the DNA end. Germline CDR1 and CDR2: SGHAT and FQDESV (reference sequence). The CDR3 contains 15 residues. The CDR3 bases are TGTGCCAGCAGCTCCCCGGACAGGGGGCAATACGAGCAGTACTTC. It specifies CASSSPDRGQYEQYF.

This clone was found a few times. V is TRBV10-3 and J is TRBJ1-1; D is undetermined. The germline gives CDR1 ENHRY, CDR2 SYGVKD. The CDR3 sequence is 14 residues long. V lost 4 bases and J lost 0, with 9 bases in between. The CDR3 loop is CAISVGPLNTEAFF. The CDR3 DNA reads TGTGCCATCAGTGTTGGCCCGTTGAACACTGAAGCTTTCTTT.

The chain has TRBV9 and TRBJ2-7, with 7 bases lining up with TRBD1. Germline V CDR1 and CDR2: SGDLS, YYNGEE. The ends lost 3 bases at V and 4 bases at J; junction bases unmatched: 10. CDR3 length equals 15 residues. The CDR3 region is CASSARQGEGYEQYF. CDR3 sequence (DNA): TGTGCCAGCAGCGCCCGACAGGGCGAAGGTTACGAGCAGTACTTC.

The CDR3 region is CASGDISYEQYF. CDR3 bases: TGTGCCAGCGGGGACATTTCCTACGAGCAGTACTTC. This chain joins TRBV19 and TRBJ2-7; maybe TRBD1 (6 bases). The CDR3 covers 12 residues. V lost 9 bases, J lost 1 base, and 10 bases lay in between. Germline V gene lookup returns CDR1 LNHDA and CDR2 SQIVND (reference sequence).